Listed here are 28 T cell receptor beta chains from one sample, sequenced in a study of CD8 T cells in ankylosing spondylitis. Via MiXCR, TCRdb re-called the 5' RACE reads, giving one row per CDR3 protein. The profile covers about 400,000 distinct CDR3 sequences, with 20% appearing a single time and about 12% taken by the ten largest. Sequencing was carried out using blood, either unsorted or a sorted T cell fraction (not recorded which). All receptors derive from a male donor with ankylosing spondylitis or in good health (not recorded which).

This clonotype has a handful of counts. The J gene is TRBJ2-7, the V gene TRBV7-9; D is uncertain. This CDR3 comprises 14 residues. V lost 5 bases, J lost 0 bases, and 11 bases lay in between. CDR1 and CDR2 from the germline V gene are SEHNR and FQNEAQ (reference sequence). The CDR3: CASSLDTDSYEQYF. CDR3 DNA: TGTGCCAGCAGCCTAGACACTGACTCCTACGAGCAGTACTTC.

This clonotype was observed a few times. The rearrangement uses TRBV13 and TRBJ2-4; tentatively, D is TRBD1 (6 bases). CDR3 length: 16 amino acids. Germline CDR1 and CDR2: PRHDT and FYEKMQ (reference sequence). Trimming removed 5 bases at V and 1 base at J, with 15 bases between. CDR3: CASSPLTGMAKNIQYF. DNA for the CDR3: TGTGCCAGCAGCCCATTAACAGGGATGGCCAAAAACATTCAGTACTTC.

This chain uses TRBV9 with TRBJ1-2; TRBD1 aligns across 9 bases. The junction had 13 bases not matched to a gene; V was cut back by 1 base and J by 6 bases. The germline V gene has CDR1 SGDLS and CDR2 YYNGEE. The CDR3 loop spans 17 amino acids. The CDR3 region is CASSVPIGQGTLNGYTF. The DNA for the CDR3 is TGTGCCAGCAGCGTACCCATCGGACAGGGGACCCTTAATGGCTACACCTTC.

The rearrangement links TRBV4-1 to TRBJ2-1; the D is unclear. Germline lookup yields CDR1 MGHRA and CDR2 YSYEKL. Trimming shortened V by 6 bases and J by 0 bases, and 12 bases separated the two germline ends. The CDR3 sequence is 15 residues long. For the CDR3, the DNA is TGCGCCAGCAGACCAATCCACAGCTCCTACAATGAGCAGTTCTTC. It is translated as CASRPIHSSYNEQFF.

The genes are TRBV20-1 and TRBJ2-1; D may match TRBD1 or TRBD2 (5 bases each). The V gene's germline CDR1 is DFQATT and CDR2 SNEGSKA (reference sequence). The V gene lost 1 base and the J gene lost 6 bases, with 25 bases spanning the gap. There are 18 residues in the CDR3. The CDR3 bases are TGCAGTGCTAGAGTCGGGGTCTGGGGACCAGTACACCCCAATGAGCAGTTCTTC. This translates into CSARVGVWGPVHPNEQFF.

There are a few counts of this clonotype. The V and J genes are TRBV7-9 and TRBJ2-5; 12 bases align to TRBD2. Germline CDR1 SEHNR, CDR2 FQNEAQ (reference sequence). This CDR3 has 15 amino acids. The J segment lost 1 base and the V segment lost 7 bases, leaving 4 bases of the junction unmatched. As DNA, the CDR3 is TGTGCCAGCACCCTACTAGCGGGGGGCCAAGAGACCCAGTACTTC. Translating gives CASTLLAGGQETQYF.

In its sample, this clonotype was seen a few times. The chain employs TRBV29-1 and TRBJ1-1; no reliable D call. Trimming pared 0 bases from V and 1 base from J, leaving 6 bases between. Germline lookup yields CDR1 SQVTM and CDR2 ANQGSEA. The CDR3 has 13 residues. CDR3 sequence: CSVEEGWNTEAFF. The CDR3 DNA sequence: TGCAGCGTTGAAGAGGGATGGAACACTGAAGCTTTCTTT.

The genes are TRBV7-6 and TRBJ2-2; 10 bases fit TRBD2. V shed 4 bases and J 0 bases; nucleotides not matched to a gene: 5. The CDR3 runs 17 residues. Per germline, CDR1 SGHVS and CDR2 FNYEAQ. The CDR3 sequence: CASSSVLAGANTGELFF. In nucleotides, the CDR3 is TGTGCCAGCAGCTCAGTGCTAGCGGGGGCGAACACCGGGGAGCTGTTTTTT.

The chain joins TRBV3-1 to TRBJ2-2, with 8 bases aligning to TRBD2. CDR1 is LGHDT and CDR2 is YNNKEL in the germline V gene (reference sequence). Trimming at V came to 1 base and at J to 4 bases, leaving 5 bases not matched to a gene. CDR3 length equals 16 residues. The chain's CDR3 is CASSQVPGGITGELFF. DNA of the CDR3: TGTGCCAGCAGCCAAGTTCCGGGGGGGATCACCGGGGAGCTGTTTTTT.

The chain links TRBV7-8 to TRBJ2-7; D assignment may be TRBD1 or TRBD2 (5 bases each). CDR1 SGHVS and CDR2 FQNEAQ come from the germline V gene. The CDR3 has 14 residues. The germline V and J ends were trimmed by 5 bases and 3 bases, with 14 bases remaining between them. CDR3 region: CASSSPGPGYEQYF. For the CDR3, the DNA is TGTGCCAGCAGCAGTCCGGGACCGGGCTACGAGCAGTACTTC.

V usage is TRBV9 and J usage is TRBJ2-5; 7 nucleotides agree with TRBD2. J lost 2 bases, V lost 0 bases, and 4 bases had no gene match. This CDR3 comprises 15 residues. CDR1 and CDR2 from the germline V gene are SGDLS and YYNGEE. The CDR3 protein is CASSVEGRVQETQYF. CDR3 in DNA: TGTGCCAGCAGCGTAGAAGGGAGGGTACAAGAGACCCAGTACTTC.

This clonotype was detected only a few times. The chain carries TRBV12-3 or TRBV12-4 and TRBJ2-3; TRBD1 matches at 8 bases. There are 14 residues in the CDR3. V shed 6 bases and J 1 base; nucleotides not matched to a gene: 3. CDR3 DNA sequence: TGTGCCAGCAGCCTACAGGGGGGCACAGATACGCAGTATTTT. Protein product: CASSLQGGTDTQYF.

There are many counts of this clonotype. V and J are TRBV29-1 and TRBJ2-2; 10 positions match TRBD1. CDR1 is SQVTM and CDR2 is ANQGSEA in the germline V gene. V lost 6 bases, J lost 7 bases, and 8 bases stayed unmatched. This CDR3 region has 14 residues. CDR3 amino acids: CSVFGQGVHGELFF. Written as DNA, the CDR3 is TGCAGCGTCTTTGGACAGGGGGTTCACGGGGAGCTGTTTTTT.

This clonotype was recorded many times. The chain is built from TRBV12-3 or TRBV12-4 and TRBJ2-2; TRBD2 is a possible D gene (7 bases). There are 16 residues in the CDR3. V was pared by 3 bases and J by 0 bases, with 11 bases between. CDR3 nucleotides: TGTGCCAGCAGTTTGGGGGGGCTCGCGAACACCGGGGAGCTGTTTTTT. Translating it yields CASSLGGLANTGELFF.

This clonotype has just a few counts. The chain has TRBV25-1 and TRBJ1-1, with 8 bases aligning to TRBD1. CDR3 length equals 19 residues. The V gene's germline CDR1 is MGHDK and CDR2 SYGVNS. V shed 1 base and J 6 bases; nucleotides not matched to a gene: 19. The CDR3: CASSEWSKNGQGSLSEAFF. In DNA form, the CDR3 reads TGTGCCAGCAGTGAATGGAGCAAAAACGGACAGGGAAGTTTGTCTGAAGCTTTCTTT.

This clonotype was seen a single time. V usage is TRBV4-1 and J usage is TRBJ2-1; the D gene is possibly TRBD2 (6 bases). V lost 1 base, J lost 6 bases, and 13 bases lay in between. CDR3 length: 15 residues. The germline gives CDR1 MGHRA, CDR2 YSYEKL. The CDR3 DNA follows: TGCGCCAGCAGCCAAGCGGATAGGCGGGGCAATGAGCAGTTCTTC. This translates into CASSQADRRGNEQFF.

The rearrangement joins TRBV12-3 or TRBV12-4 to TRBJ2-2, with 9 bases fitting TRBD1. This CDR3 contains 17 residues. The J segment lost 3 bases and the V segment lost 6 bases, leaving 11 bases of the junction unmatched. CDR3 residues: CASRPRTGGADTGELFF. CDR3 DNA sequence: TGTGCCAGCAGACCCCGCACAGGGGGCGCGGACACCGGGGAGCTGTTTTTT.

This clonotype occurred a few times. The V call is TRBV7-3, the J call TRBJ2-7, with D perhaps matching TRBD1 (6 bases). The CDR3 contains 15 residues. Germline V CDR1 and CDR2: SGHTA, FQGTGA. Trimming took off 1 base at V and 1 base at J, with 11 bases between the two ends. For the CDR3, the DNA is TGTGCCAGCAGCTTAATGGGACACCATTCCTACGAGCAGTACTTC. It encodes CASSLMGHHSYEQYF.

Comments on this clonotype: Relative to the germline gene, one junction end is altered; a read error may explain this. This chain links TRBV12-3 or TRBV12-4 with TRBJ2-7; 10 bases align to TRBD2. The length of the CDR3 is 15 residues. CDR3 region: CASSFRTSGTYELYF. The CDR3 DNA sequence: TGTGCCAGCAGCTTCAGGACTAGCGGTACCTACGAGCTGTACTTC.

This clonotype was picked up a small number of times. V usage is TRBV25-1 and J usage is TRBJ1-1, with no clear D. The V and J ends lost 0 bases and 6 bases respectively, with 8 bases between them. The CDR3 length is 13 residues. Germline values: CDR1 MGHDK, CDR2 SYGVNS. CDR3 sequence reads: CASSEYVGAEAFF. The CDR3 nucleotides are TGTGCCAGCAGTGAATATGTCGGGGCTGAAGCTTTCTTT.

In the case of this clonotype: The junction departs from the called germline gene at one end, perhaps through a read error. The rearrangement links TRBV4-2 to TRBJ2-1; D is ambiguous. The CDR3 runs to 11 residues. The germline gives CDR1 LGHNA, CDR2 YNFKEQ. DNA for the CDR3: TGTGCCAACAGCGAAGACAATGAGCAGTTCTTC. Protein: CANSEDNEQFF.

V is TRBV5-5 and J is TRBJ1-6; tentative D call: TRBD1 (5 bases). Germline loops: CDR1 SGHKS, CDR2 YYEKEE (reference sequence). The CDR3 extends over 15 amino acids. V was shortened by 3 bases and J by 9 bases, with 16 bases between the two germline ends. CDR3 in DNA: TGTGCCAGCAGCTCACAAGACAGTGAGGGTTCACCCCTCCACTTT. Its translation is CASSSQDSEGSPLHF.

This clonotype appeared a few times. This chain links TRBV20-1 with TRBJ2-1, with unresolved D. The CDR3 has 15 residues. Trimming shortened V by 0 bases and J by 0 bases, and 9 bases separated the two germline ends. Germline CDR1 reads DFQATT; CDR2 reads SNEGSKA (reference sequence). CDR3 sequence: CSAREIGYSYNEQFF. The CDR3 bases are TGCAGTGCTAGAGAAATAGGGTACTCCTACAATGAGCAGTTCTTC.

This clonotype was found a few times. The gene calls are TRBV2 and TRBJ2-3; 14 bases are a match to TRBD2. The V gene's germline CDR1 is SNHLY and CDR2 FYNNEI. V lost 10 bases, J lost 5 bases, and 8 bases stayed unmatched. CDR3 length: 15 residues. CDR3 nucleotide sequence: TGTGCCACGACCGGACTAGCGGGGGGTTTAGATACGCAGTATTTT. Protein sequence: CATTGLAGGLDTQYF. Full variable domain (remainder filled in from reference TRBV2 and TRBJ2-3): EPEVTQTPSHQVTQMGQEVILRCVPISNHLYFYWYRQILGQKVEFLVSFYNNEISEKSEIFDDQFSVERPDGSNFTLKIRSTKLEDSAMYFCATTGLAGGLDTQYFGPGTRLTVL.

The chain combines TRBV2 with TRBJ1-6, with D uncertain. V lost 11 bases and J lost 4, with 9 bases in between. CDR3 length: 12 residues. CDR1 SNHLY and CDR2 FYNNEI come from the germline V gene. The CDR3 loop is CAFGRYNSPLHF. CDR3 DNA: TGTGCCTTCGGCCGGTATAATTCACCCCTCCACTTT.

This clonotype was picked up a small number of times. This sequence joins TRBV7-3 and TRBJ2-2; TRBD2 is a possible D gene (5 bases). This CDR3 contains 14 residues. V lost 1 base to trimming and J lost 4 bases, with 7 bases between them. From germline, CDR1 is SGHTA and CDR2 FQGTGA. The CDR3, as DNA: TGTGCCAGCAGCTTAATGGCGGGCACCGGGGAGCTGTTTTTT. It codes for CASSLMAGTGELFF.

This clonotype occurred many times. The rearrangement joins TRBV6-1 to TRBJ2-5, with D perhaps TRBD1 (5 bases). The CDR3 contains 14 residues. Germline CDR1 and CDR2: MNHNS and SASEGT. Between the trimmed V and J ends, which lost 5 bases and 2 bases, there was a span of 12 bases. This CDR3 is CASSQLRGQETQYF. The CDR3 DNA follows: TGTGCCAGCAGTCAACTTAGGGGACAAGAGACCCAGTACTTC.

The chain has TRBV3-1 and TRBJ2-7; D unresolved. The V end lost 0 bases, the J end lost 1 base, and 7 bases lay between the germline ends. The CDR3 covers 14 residues. From germline, CDR1 is LGHDT and CDR2 YNNKEL (reference sequence). CDR3 nucleotides: TGTGCCAGCAGCCAAGATCGGGTGTCCTACGAGCAGTACTTC. As protein: CASSQDRVSYEQYF.